This TCR beta chain was identified during a study of Ad26.COV2.S vaccination and SARS-CoV-2 variants. The treatment: some 19 received Ad26.COV2.S at low or high dose, single or two shots; about 5 received placebo; per-sample allocation not given. Vaccine and placebo recipients were sampled on day 63 after the first injection. The shot given was an Ad26 vector that makes Wuhan-strain SARS-CoV-2 spike. Germline CDR1 is KGHSH and CDR2 is LQKENI. V shed 2 bases and J shed 4 bases, with 14 bases lying between them. The CDR3 has 15 amino acids. Clones were read by immunoSEQ multiplex PCR, and TCRdb kept only the in-frame ones, dropping some. The profile shows approximately 410,000 clones, roughly 90% of them singletons.

Specimen: peripheral blood, collected in a trial of Ad26.COV2.S vaccine versus placebo. The chain recombines TRBV18 with TRBJ1-2; D remains unclear. The receptor was isolated from a person aged 18 to 65 who received the Ad26.COV2.S COVID-19 vaccine or a placebo. CDR3: CASSPGQPPVYGYTF. Here the CDR3 DNA reads TGTGCCAGCTCACCAGGGCAGCCACCCGTCTATGGCTACACCTTC.